Shown below are 22 T cell receptor delta chains from a single sample sequenced in a study of gamma-delta T cells after stem cell transplantation. TCRdb re-called the RT-PCR reads with CATT. The sample carries some 5,700 delta-chain clones, approximately 10% recorded once. The sequenced sample was gamma-delta T cells. Every receptor here comes from a human donor. It is not recorded whose cells these are; they may come from a transplant donor.

As concerns this clone: Sequence at one end of the junction differs from germline and may be a read error. The DNA of the CDR3 is TGTGCCTGTGACACCGAGGGACTGAACTTGGGGATCCATGCCTCCTGGGCCACCCGACAGATGTTTTTC. It specifies CACDTEGLNLGIHASWATRQMFF. This rearrangement joins TRDV2 to TRDJ3; a weak D match, TRDD3 (6 bases). This CDR3 is built from 23 residues. Germline CDR1 is GEAIGNYY and CDR2 is EKD.

As concerns this clone: A much larger clone is a single base away; this may be a read error. Other DNA sequences from this sample encode an identical CDR3 as well. This sequence joins TRDV2 and TRDJ1, with D perhaps TRDD3 (6 bases). This CDR3 contains 17 residues. Germline CDR1 and CDR2: GEAIGNYY and EKD. CDR3 sequence reads: CACDGLPGDQYTDKLIF. CDR3 nucleotide sequence: TGTGCTTGTGATGGACTGCCGGGGGACCAATACACCGATAAACTCATCTTT.

This clone is termed medium-sized. CDR3 sequence reads: CACDKVLGDTRYTDKLIF. The DNA of the CDR3 is TGTGCCTGTGACAAAGTACTGGGGGATACGAGGTACACCGATAAACTCATCTTT. This sequence joins TRDV2 and TRDJ1; TRDD3 agrees at 13 bases. V was clipped by 2 bases and J by 0 bases; unmatched bases: 8. This CDR3 contains 18 residues. Germline V gene sequence: CDR1 GEAIGNYY, CDR2 EKD.

This clone turned up a few times. A far larger clone is one base from this, pointing to a likely read error. The V and J genes are TRDV2 and TRDJ2, with D perhaps TRDD3 (5 bases). The CDR3 consists of 17 residues. Germline V gene data show CDR1 as GEAIGNYY and CDR2 as EKD. The V end lost 7 bases, the J end lost 6 bases, and 26 bases lay between the germline ends. The CDR3 is CACDPLRGGTRAAQLFF. CDR3 DNA sequence: TGTGCCTGCGACCCCCTCCGGGGGGGTACAAGGGCAGCACAACTCTTCTTT.

This rearrangement joins TRDV2 to TRDJ1, with a tentative D call TRDD3 (6 bases). The CDR3 is 17 amino acids. The germline V gene has CDR1 GEAIGNYY and CDR2 EKD. V shed 5 bases and J shed 0 bases, with 21 bases lying between them. The DNA of the CDR3 is TGTGCCTGTGCCCTTTTGGGGGCTACGTCCTACACCGATAAACTCATCTTT. Its translation: CACALLGATSYTDKLIF.

The chain employs TRDV2 and TRDJ1, with 12 nucleotides matching TRDD3. V gave up 6 bases and J gave up 0 bases; unmatched junction bases: 16. The CDR3 is 19 residues long. The V gene's germline CDR1 is GEAIGNYY and CDR2 EKD. In nucleotides, the CDR3 is TGTGCCTGTCATCCGACTACTGGGGGATACACCATATACACCGATAAACTCATCTTT. Its translation is CACHPTTGGYTIYTDKLIF.

The J gene is TRDJ1, the V gene TRDV2; D perhaps matches TRDD3 (6 bases). This CDR3 has 18 residues. The V gene lost 0 bases and the J gene lost 3 bases, with 22 bases spanning the gap. Germline V lookup: CDR1 GEAIGNYY, CDR2 EKD. The CDR3 loop is CACDTLSERGEPADKLIF. In nucleotides, the CDR3 is TGTGCCTGTGACACCCTTTCCGAAAGGGGGGAACCGGCCGATAAACTCATCTTT.

The V call is TRDV2, the J call TRDJ1; 9 nucleotides align to TRDD3. The germline V gene has CDR1 GEAIGNYY and CDR2 EKD. The length of the CDR3 is 21 residues. V was pared by 3 bases and J by 0 bases, with 22 bases of the junction left unmatched. This CDR3 reads CACDHVLGEPRGGSYTDKLIF. The CDR3 DNA follows: TGTGCCTGTGACCATGTACTGGGGGAACCCAGAGGGGGATCGTACACCGATAAACTCATCTTT.

As to this clone: This sequence may be a read error, since a much larger clone differs from it by one base. Other DNA sequences of this sample code for an identical CDR3. The genes are TRDV2 and TRDJ1; 11 bases match TRDD3. The ends lost 3 bases at V and 6 bases at J; junction bases unmatched: 8. Germline V gene lookup returns CDR1 GEAIGNYY and CDR2 EKD. The CDR3 runs 15 residues. Here the CDR3 reads CACDPLLGDMYKLIF. CDR3 in DNA: TGTGCCTGTGACCCTTTACTGGGGGATATGTATAAACTCATCTTT.

This clone was recorded a few times. A mismatch at residue 3 separates the TCRdb protein from the translated DNA, so the protein presented here was translated from the DNA. J is TRDJ1 and V is TRDV2; 9 bases map to TRDD3. This CDR3 is 15 amino acids long. Germline V gene sequence: CDR1 GEAIGNYY, CDR2 EKD. CDR3 in DNA: TGTGCCCGTGACCCCGTACTGGGGGAATCCGATAAACTCATCTTT. Translation gives CARDPVLGESDKLIF.

This clone has only a few counts. TCRdb shows a much larger clone's protein in place of this DNA's translation, and the two differ at residue 9, likely through a read error; the protein shown is translated from the DNA. This chain links TRDV2 with TRDJ1; D ambiguous. Deletions cut 2 bases from V and 2 bases from J, with 14 bases between. The CDR3 sequence is 15 residues long. Germline loops: CDR1 GEAIGNYY, CDR2 EKD. For the CDR3, the DNA is TGTGCCTGTGACAGAATTGGTCCCGAGACCGATAAACTCATCTTT. This translates into CACDRIGPETDKLIF.

V usage is TRDV2 and J usage is TRDJ1, with 8 bases fitting TRDD3. The V gene end was trimmed by 1 base and the J gene end by 0 bases; junction bases not matched to a gene: 15. Germline V gene sequence: CDR1 GEAIGNYY, CDR2 EKD. The CDR3 has 19 amino acids. Here the CDR3 DNA reads TGTGCCTGTGACACGGTAAGTGGGGGATCGGCTCCGTACACCGATAAACTCATCTTT. Its translation is CACDTVSGGSAPYTDKLIF.

This clone occurred a few times. The rearrangement links TRDV2 to TRDJ1; 10 bases align to TRDD3. CDR3 size: 16 residues. J was trimmed by 2 bases and V by 3 bases; bases with no gene match: 8. Per germline, CDR1 GEAIGNYY and CDR2 EKD. The CDR3 DNA is TGTGCCTGTGACCCAATCCTGGGGGATAGGACCGATAAACTCATCTTT. It encodes CACDPILGDRTDKLIF.

The chain is built from TRDV1 and TRDJ1; unclear D gene. V was cut by 2 bases and J by 3 bases, with 16 bases left in between. There are 16 residues in the CDR3. The germline V gene encodes CDR1 TSWWSYY and CDR2 QGS. The CDR3 sequence is CALGERVPMDSDKLIF. The CDR3 DNA reads as TGTGCTCTTGGGGAAAGGGTCCCGATGGACTCCGATAAACTCATCTTT.

As to this clone: A much larger clone differs from this one at a single base, so this may be a read error. V gene TRDV2 combines with J gene TRDJ3; TRDD3 agrees at 11 bases. CDR1 GEAIGNYY and CDR2 EKD come from the germline V gene. This CDR3 comprises 21 residues. The CDR3: CACDTAQVGDTRSWDARQMFF. The CDR3 DNA sequence: TGTGCCTGTGACACCGCGCAAGTGGGGGATACGCGCTCCTGGGACGCCCGACAGATGTTTTTC.

The V gene is TRDV2, the J gene TRDJ1; TRDD3 agrees at 7 bases. V lost 0 bases and J lost 0; bases outside the gene matches: 6. CDR1 and CDR2 from the germline V gene are GEAIGNYY and EKD. The CDR3 totals 16 residues. The CDR3 coding sequence is TGTGCCTGTGACACCGTGGCTGGGGATAACACCGATAAACTCATCTTT. This sequence encodes CACDTVAGDNTDKLIF.

The rearrangement links TRDV2 to TRDJ1; D gene uncertain. There are 16 residues in the CDR3. The V gene lost 6 bases and the J gene lost 0 bases, with 19 bases spanning the gap. Per the germline V gene, CDR1 is GEAIGNYY and CDR2 is EKD. The CDR3 is CACISTEPRYTDKLIF. The DNA of the CDR3 is TGTGCCTGTATTAGTACTGAGCCGAGGTACACCGATAAACTCATCTTT.

Concerning this clone: TCRdb's protein, taken from a much larger clone, differs from this DNA's translation at residue 8, likely owing to a read error; the protein displayed comes from the DNA. J is TRDJ1 and V is TRDV2; D gene unclear. Germline CDR1 reads GEAIGNYY; CDR2 reads EKD. This CDR3 is built from 14 residues. Between the trimmed V and J ends, which lost 2 bases and 1 base, there was a span of 10 bases. For the CDR3, the DNA is TGTGCCTGTGACAAGATGGGAGCCACCGATAAACTCATCTTT. This encodes CACDKMGATDKLIF.

This chain links TRDV2 with TRDJ1, with TRDD3 matching over 11 bases. Unmatched junction bases numbered 9, after V lost 1 base and J lost 0 bases. This CDR3 has 18 residues. The V gene's germline CDR1 is GEAIGNYY and CDR2 EKD. In DNA form, the CDR3 reads TGTGCCTGTGACACGGTGGTGGGGGATACGGGGTACACCGATAAACTCATCTTT. The encoded protein is CACDTVVGDTGYTDKLIF.

Concerning this clone: A much larger clonotype is one base distant, so this may be a read error. The sample carries other DNA sequences with the same CDR3. The chain joins TRDV2 to TRDJ1, with TRDD3 identical over 7 bases. Germline V gives CDR1 GEAIGNYY, CDR2 EKD. CDR3 length equals 23 residues. V lost 1 base and J lost 3; bases outside the gene matches: 31. CDR3 residues: CACDTISATTGDGGYAMSDKLIF. CDR3 nucleotides: TGTGCCTGTGACACTATCTCCGCCACCACGGGAGATGGTGGATACGCAATGTCCGATAAACTCATCTTT.

In the case of this clone: At residue 9, TCRdb's protein disagrees with the DNA translation; the protein shown here derives from the DNA. The V and J genes are TRDV2 and TRDJ1; D might be TRDD3 (6 bases). The CDR3 runs 18 residues. V lost 0 bases and J 2 bases, leaving 21 bases between the germline ends. Germline CDR1 reads GEAIGNYY; CDR2 reads EKD. CDR3 region: CACDTVGVHGDGTDKLIF. The CDR3 coding sequence is TGTGCCTGTGACACCGTGGGGGTACACGGGGATGGGACCGATAAACTCATCTTT.

The chain links TRDV2 to TRDJ3; possible D gene TRDD3, 6 bases. The V end was cut by 0 bases, the J end by 0 bases, with 17 bases between. The germline V gene has CDR1 GEAIGNYY and CDR2 EKD. The CDR3 sequence is 20 residues long. CDR3 protein: CACDTASGGKSSWDTRQMFF. CDR3 sequence (DNA): TGTGCCTGTGACACCGCTAGTGGGGGGAAAAGCTCCTGGGACACCCGACAGATGTTTTTC.